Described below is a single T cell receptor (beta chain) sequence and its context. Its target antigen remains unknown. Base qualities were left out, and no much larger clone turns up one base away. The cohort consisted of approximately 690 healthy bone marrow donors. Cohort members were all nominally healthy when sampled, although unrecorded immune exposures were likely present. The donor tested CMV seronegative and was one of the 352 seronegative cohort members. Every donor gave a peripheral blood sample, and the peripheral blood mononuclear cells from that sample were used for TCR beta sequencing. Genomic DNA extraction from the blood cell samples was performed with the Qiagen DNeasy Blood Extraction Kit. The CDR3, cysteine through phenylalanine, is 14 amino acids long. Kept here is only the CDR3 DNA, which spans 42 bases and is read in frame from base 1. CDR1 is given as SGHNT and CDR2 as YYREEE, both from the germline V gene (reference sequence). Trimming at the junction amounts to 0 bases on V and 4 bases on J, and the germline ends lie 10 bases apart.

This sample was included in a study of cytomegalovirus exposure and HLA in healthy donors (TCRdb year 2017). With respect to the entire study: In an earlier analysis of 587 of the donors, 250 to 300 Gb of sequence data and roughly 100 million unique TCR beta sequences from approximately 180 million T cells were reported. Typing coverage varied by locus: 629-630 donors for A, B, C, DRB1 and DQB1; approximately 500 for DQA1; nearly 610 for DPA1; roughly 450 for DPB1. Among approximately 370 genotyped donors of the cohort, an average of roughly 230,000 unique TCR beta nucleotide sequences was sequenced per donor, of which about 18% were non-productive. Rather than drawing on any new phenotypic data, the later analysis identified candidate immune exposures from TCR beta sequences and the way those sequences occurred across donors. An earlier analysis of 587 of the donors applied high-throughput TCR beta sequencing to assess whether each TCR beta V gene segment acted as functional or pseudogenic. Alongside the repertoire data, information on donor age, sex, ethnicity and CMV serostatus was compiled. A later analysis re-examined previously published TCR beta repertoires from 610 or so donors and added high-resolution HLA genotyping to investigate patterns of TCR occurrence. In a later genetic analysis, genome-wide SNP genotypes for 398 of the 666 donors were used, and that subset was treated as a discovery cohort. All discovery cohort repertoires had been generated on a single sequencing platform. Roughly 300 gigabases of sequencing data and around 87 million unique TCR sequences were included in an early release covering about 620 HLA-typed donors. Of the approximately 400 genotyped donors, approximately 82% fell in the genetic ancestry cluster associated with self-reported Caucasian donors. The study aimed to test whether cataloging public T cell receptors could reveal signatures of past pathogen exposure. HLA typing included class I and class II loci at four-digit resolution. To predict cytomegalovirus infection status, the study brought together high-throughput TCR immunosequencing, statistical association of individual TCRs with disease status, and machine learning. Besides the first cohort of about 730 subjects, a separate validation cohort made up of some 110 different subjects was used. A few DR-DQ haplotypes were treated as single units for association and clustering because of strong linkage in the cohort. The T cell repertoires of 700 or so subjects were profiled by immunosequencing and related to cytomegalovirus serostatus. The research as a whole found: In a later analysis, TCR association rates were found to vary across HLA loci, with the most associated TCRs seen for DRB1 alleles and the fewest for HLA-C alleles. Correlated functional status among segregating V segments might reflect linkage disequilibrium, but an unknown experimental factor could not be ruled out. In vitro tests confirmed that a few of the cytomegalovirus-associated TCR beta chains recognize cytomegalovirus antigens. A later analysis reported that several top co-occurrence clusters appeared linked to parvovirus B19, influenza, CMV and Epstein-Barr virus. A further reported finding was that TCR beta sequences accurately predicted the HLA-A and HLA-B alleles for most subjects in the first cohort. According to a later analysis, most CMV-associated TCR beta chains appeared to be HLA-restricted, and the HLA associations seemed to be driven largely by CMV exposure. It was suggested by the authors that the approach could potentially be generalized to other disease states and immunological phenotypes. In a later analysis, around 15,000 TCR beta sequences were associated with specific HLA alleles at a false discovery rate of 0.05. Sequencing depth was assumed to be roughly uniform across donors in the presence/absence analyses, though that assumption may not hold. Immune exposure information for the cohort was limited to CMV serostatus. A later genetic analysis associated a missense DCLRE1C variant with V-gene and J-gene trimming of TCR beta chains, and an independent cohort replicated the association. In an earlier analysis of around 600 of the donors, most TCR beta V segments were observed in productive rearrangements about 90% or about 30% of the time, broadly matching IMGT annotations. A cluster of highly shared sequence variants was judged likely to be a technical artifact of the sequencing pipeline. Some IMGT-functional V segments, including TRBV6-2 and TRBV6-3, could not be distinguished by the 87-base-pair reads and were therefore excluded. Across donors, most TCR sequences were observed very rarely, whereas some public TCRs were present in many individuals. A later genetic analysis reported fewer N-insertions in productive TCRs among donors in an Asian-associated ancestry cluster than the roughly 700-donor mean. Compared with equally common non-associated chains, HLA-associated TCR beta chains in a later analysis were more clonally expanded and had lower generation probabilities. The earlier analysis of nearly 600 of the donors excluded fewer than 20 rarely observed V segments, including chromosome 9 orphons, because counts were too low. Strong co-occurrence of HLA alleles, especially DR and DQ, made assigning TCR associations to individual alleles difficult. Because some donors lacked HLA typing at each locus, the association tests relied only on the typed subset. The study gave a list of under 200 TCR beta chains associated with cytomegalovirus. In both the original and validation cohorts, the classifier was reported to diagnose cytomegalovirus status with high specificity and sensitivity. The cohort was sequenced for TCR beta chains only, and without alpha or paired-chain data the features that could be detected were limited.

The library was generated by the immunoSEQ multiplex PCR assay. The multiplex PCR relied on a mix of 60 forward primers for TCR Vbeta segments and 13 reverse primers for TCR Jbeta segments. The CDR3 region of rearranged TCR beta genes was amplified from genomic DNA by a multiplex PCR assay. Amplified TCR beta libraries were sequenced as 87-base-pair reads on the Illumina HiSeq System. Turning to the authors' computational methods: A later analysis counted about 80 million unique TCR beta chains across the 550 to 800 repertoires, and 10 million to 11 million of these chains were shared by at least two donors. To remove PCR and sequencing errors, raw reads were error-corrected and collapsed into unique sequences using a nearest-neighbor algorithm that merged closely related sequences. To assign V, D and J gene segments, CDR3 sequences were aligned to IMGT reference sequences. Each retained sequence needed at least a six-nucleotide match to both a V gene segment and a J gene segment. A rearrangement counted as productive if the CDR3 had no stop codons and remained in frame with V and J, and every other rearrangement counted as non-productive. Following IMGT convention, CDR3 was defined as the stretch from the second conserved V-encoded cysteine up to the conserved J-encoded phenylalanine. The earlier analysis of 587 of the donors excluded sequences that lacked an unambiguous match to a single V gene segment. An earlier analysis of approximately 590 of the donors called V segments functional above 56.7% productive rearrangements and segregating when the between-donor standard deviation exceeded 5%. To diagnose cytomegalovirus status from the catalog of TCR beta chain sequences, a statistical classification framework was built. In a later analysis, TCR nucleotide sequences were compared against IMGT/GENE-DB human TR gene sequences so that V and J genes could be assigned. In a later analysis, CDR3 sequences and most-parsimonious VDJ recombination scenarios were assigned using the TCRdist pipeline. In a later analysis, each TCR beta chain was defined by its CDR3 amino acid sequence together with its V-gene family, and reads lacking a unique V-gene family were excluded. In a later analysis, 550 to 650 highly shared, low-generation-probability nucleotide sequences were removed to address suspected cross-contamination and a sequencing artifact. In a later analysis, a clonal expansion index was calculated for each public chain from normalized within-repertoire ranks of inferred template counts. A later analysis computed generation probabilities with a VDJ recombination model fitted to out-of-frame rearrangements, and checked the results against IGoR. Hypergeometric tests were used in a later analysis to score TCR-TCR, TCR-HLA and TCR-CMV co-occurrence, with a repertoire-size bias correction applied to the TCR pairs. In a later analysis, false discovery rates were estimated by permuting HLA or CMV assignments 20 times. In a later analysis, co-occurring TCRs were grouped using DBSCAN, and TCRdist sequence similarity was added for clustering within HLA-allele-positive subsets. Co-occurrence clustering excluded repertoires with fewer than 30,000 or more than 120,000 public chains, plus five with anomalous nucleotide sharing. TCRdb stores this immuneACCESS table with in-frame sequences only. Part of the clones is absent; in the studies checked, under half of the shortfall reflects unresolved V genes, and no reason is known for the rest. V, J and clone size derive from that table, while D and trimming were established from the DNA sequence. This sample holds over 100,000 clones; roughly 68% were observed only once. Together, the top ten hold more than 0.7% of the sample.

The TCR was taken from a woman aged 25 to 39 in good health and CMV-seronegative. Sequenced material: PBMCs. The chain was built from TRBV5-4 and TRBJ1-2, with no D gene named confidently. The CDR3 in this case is CASSLDRRIYGYTF. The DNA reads TGTGCCAGCAGCTTGGATCGGCGGATCTATGGCTACACCTTC.